The next 10 T cell receptor beta chains were all read from a single sample in a study of shared clonotypes between healthy human individuals. TCRdb keeps only in-frame clones here, not all; method: immunoSEQ multiplex PCR. The sample records millions of clones, 85% to 95% being singletons. The material sequenced was naive CD4+ T cells from PBMCs. Subset in this sample: CD45RA+ positively selected. All receptors derive from a man between 18 and 35 years old in good health. Some clones in this sample may be carry-over from other donors' samples.

The chain is built from TRBV25-1 and TRBJ2-3; D is perhaps TRBD2 (6 bases). Germline CDR1 and CDR2: MGHDK and SYGVNS. This CDR3 region has 16 residues. V shed 4 bases and J shed 0 bases, with 14 bases lying between them. The CDR3 coding sequence is TGTGCCAGCAGTGGGGGGGTAGCAGTTAGCACAGATACGCAGTATTTT. As protein: CASSGGVAVSTDTQYF.

The rearrangement links TRBV21-1 to TRBJ2-7; TRBD1, the table's D call, was not compared with the DNA. TRBV21-1 is designated a pseudogene. This CDR3 comprises 15 residues. CDR3 region: CAKDWGDRSGYEQYF. The CDR3 bases are TGTGCCAAAGATTGGGGGGACAGGTCCGGCTACGAGCAGTACTTC.

The chain couples TRBV5-1 to TRBJ2-3; D is unresolved. This CDR3 has 14 residues. Germline V gives CDR1 SGHRS, CDR2 YFSETQ. V lost 1 base and J lost 6, with 12 bases in between. The CDR3 DNA reads TGCGCCAGCAGCTTGAACCATCCCAGGGATACGCAGTATTTT. The encoded protein is CASSLNHPRDTQYF.

As DNA, the CDR3 is TGTGCCAGCAGGTACGGGCCCCATGGCTACACCTTC. Translation gives CASRYGPHGYTF. The rearrangement uses TRBV28 and TRBJ1-2, with D uncertain. The CDR3 is 12 amino acids. V was pared by 6 bases and J by 6 bases, with 11 bases between. Germline assignment: CDR1 MDHEN and CDR2 SYDVKM.

V and J are TRBV6-6 and TRBJ2-7; 7 nucleotides line up with TRBD2. This CDR3 contains 14 residues. Germline lookup yields CDR1 MNHNY and CDR2 SVGAGI (reference sequence). The J segment lost 13 bases and the V segment lost 7 bases, leaving 19 bases of the junction unmatched. The CDR3 loop is CASNLSPGRAPSYF. The DNA of the CDR3 is TGTGCCAGCAACCTCTCCCCAGGGAGGGCCCCGTCCTACTTC.

The genes are TRBV28 and TRBJ1-2, with a tentative D call TRBD1 (5 bases). V dropped 6 bases and J dropped 8 bases, with 19 bases sitting between them. Looked up from germline, CDR1 is MDHEN and CDR2 is SYDVKM. This CDR3 comprises 14 residues. The CDR3 loop reads CASSRGTDMRGYTF. CDR3 bases: TGTGCCAGCAGCCGTGGGACCGACATGCGGGGCTACACCTTC.

The chain couples TRBV10-3 to TRBJ2-7; a possible D gene is TRBD1 (6 bases). V lost 11 bases and J 9 bases, leaving 26 bases between the germline ends. This CDR3 has 14 residues. The germline V gene has CDR1 ENHRY and CDR2 SYGVKD. The CDR3 sequence: CALGRVGFLGGQYF. CDR3 sequence (DNA): TGTGCCCTGGGTCGGGTCGGGTTCCTAGGGGGGCAGTACTTC.

The rearrangement uses TRBV2 and TRBJ2-3; TRBD2 is a possible D gene (6 bases). This CDR3 comprises 14 residues. The germline gives CDR1 SNHLY, CDR2 FYNNEI. Trimming stripped 9 bases from V and 0 bases from J, with 13 bases between. The chain's CDR3 is CARVSGLSTDTQYF. CDR3 in DNA: TGTGCCAGGGTCAGCGGGTTAAGCACAGATACGCAGTATTTT.

Of note for this clone: Different DNA sequences within this sample yield the same CDR3. The chain employs TRBV5-1 and TRBJ2-5; TRBD2 agrees at 8 bases. The J segment lost 3 bases and the V segment lost 1 base, leaving 2 bases of the junction unmatched. The germline gives CDR1 SGHRS, CDR2 YFSETQ. This CDR3 contains 14 residues. The CDR3 reads CASSLPGGEETQYF. The DNA for the CDR3 is TGCGCCAGCAGCTTGCCCGGGGGGGAAGAGACCCAGTACTTC.

This clone was seen a handful of times. The rearrangement links TRBV4-2 to TRBJ1-2, with a tentative D call TRBD1 (6 bases). Trimming stripped 4 bases from V and 7 bases from J, with 13 bases between. This CDR3 is 13 amino acids long. Germline-derived CDR1 and CDR2 are LGHNA and YNFKEQ. CDR3 residues: CASSLGQTGGYTF. In nucleotides, the CDR3 is TGTGCCAGCAGCCTTGGACAGACGGGTGGCTACACCTTC.